This T cell receptor beta chain was observed in a study of blood T cell repertoires in COVID-19. Germline assignment: CDR1 MNHNY and CDR2 SVGAGI (reference sequence). The CDR3 is 14 residues long. Trimming took 4 bases from V and 8 from J; bases not matched to a gene: 9. Libraries were prepared by immunoSEQ multiplex PCR; TCRdb keeps only in-frame clonotypes and omits some of them. This table has about 62,000 clones, roughly 90% appearing once. What was sequenced was peripheral blood. V is TRBV6-6 and J is TRBJ1-2, with TRBD1 identical over 8 bases. This clonotype was obtained from a woman older than 75 with acute or convalescent COVID-19. In DNA form, the CDR3 reads TGTGCCAGCAGTTCCAACAGGGGGGAGGTCGGCTACACCTTC. It encodes CASSSNRGEVGYTF.